A single sample is the source of the 23 T cell receptor beta chains below, sequenced in a study of T cells in Graves' hyperthyroidism and ophthalmopathy. The CDR3 regions of TCR beta were amplified from RNA transcripts. With the HTBI primer set, the TCR CDR3 went through a first round of RT-PCR. TCRdb re-derived calls from the multiplex PCR reads in MiXCR, one entry per CDR3 protein. The sample has 450,000 to 600,000 distinct CDR3 sequences; roughly 15% are singletons. The sequenced material came from blood. Source of these receptors: a woman between 40 and 55 years old with Graves' hyperthyroidism.

This rearrangement joins TRBV6-1 to TRBJ1-5; maybe TRBD1 (5 bases). CDR1 is MNHNS, CDR2 SASEGT, per germline. The CDR3 covers 16 residues. V dropped 8 bases and J dropped 0 bases, with 17 bases sitting between them. The CDR3 nucleotides are TGTGCCAGCTCATTAAACAGGCAATATAGCAATCAGCCCCAGCATTTT. Its protein is CASSLNRQYSNQPQHF.

This clonotype has a handful of counts. CDR3: CATSDLTGASYNEQFF. For the CDR3, the DNA is TGTGCCACCAGTGACCTGACAGGTGCGTCCTACAATGAGCAGTTCTTC. The V call is TRBV24-1, the J call TRBJ2-1; D may be TRBD1 (6 bases). V was pared by 4 bases and J by 1 base, with 13 bases between. The CDR3 runs to 16 residues. The germline gives CDR1 KGHDR, CDR2 SFDVKD.

The J gene is TRBJ2-5, the V gene TRBV10-1; D unclear. CDR1 is WNHNN and CDR2 is SYGVQD in the germline V gene (reference sequence). The V end lost 0 bases, the J end lost 5 bases, and 10 bases lay between the germline ends. The CDR3 is 14 residues long. The CDR3 sequence: CASSESTTVETQYF. Here the CDR3 DNA reads TGCGCCAGCAGTGAGTCGACGACCGTGGAGACCCAGTACTTC.

The table lists this clonotype with many counts. The chain joins TRBV29-1 to TRBJ2-1; TRBD2 agrees at 10 bases. Germline CDR1 and CDR2: SQVTM and ANQGSEA. Trimming took 4 bases from V and 7 from J; bases not matched to a gene: 4. The CDR3 length is 13 residues. CDR3 sequence (DNA): TGCAGCGTTGCGGATAGCGGGAGGAATGAGCAGTTCTTC. Translated, it gives CSVADSGRNEQFF.

This clonotype appeared many times. The chain links TRBV20-1 to TRBJ1-4; D is unresolved. Germline V gene sequence: CDR1 DFQATT, CDR2 SNEGSKA (reference sequence). The CDR3 loop spans 12 amino acids. Deletions cut 4 bases from V and 8 bases from J, with 11 bases between. DNA for the CDR3: TGCAGTGCTACGGACCCACGGGAAAAACTGTTTTTT. Amino acids: CSATDPREKLFF.

The V call is TRBV9, the J call TRBJ2-3; either TRBD1 or TRBD2 may fit D (5 bases each). CDR1 and CDR2 (germline): SGDLS, YYNGEE. The V gene lost 0 bases and the J gene lost 1 base, with 12 bases spanning the gap. The CDR3 totals 16 residues. The CDR3: CASSVVGGSGTDTQYF. The CDR3 region has the DNA TGTGCCAGCAGCGTAGTTGGGGGAAGTGGCACAGATACGCAGTATTTT.

As for this clonotype: A single base separates this from a much larger clone, so it may be a read error. This chain joins TRBV9 and TRBJ1-1; D is unresolved. V shed 3 bases and J shed 3 bases, with 9 bases lying between them. CDR1 and CDR2 from the germline V gene are SGDLS and YYNGEE. The length of the CDR3 is 13 residues. The CDR3: CASSALMDTEAFF. The CDR3 nucleotides read TGTGCCAGCAGCGCGCTAATGGACACTGAAGCTTTCTTT.

This clonotype showed up just a few times. V gene TRBV30 combines with J gene TRBJ1-1; D is unclear. Trimming left V 4 bases short and J 1 base short, with 10 bases between. The CDR3 consists of 13 residues. From germline, CDR1 is GTSNPN and CDR2 SVGIG (reference sequence). The CDR3 DNA is TGTGCCTGGACCGTCGGGAGGAACACTGAAGCTTTCTTT. Encoded protein: CAWTVGRNTEAFF.

This chain joins TRBV6-2 or TRBV6-3 and TRBJ2-3; TRBD2 agrees at 13 bases. The CDR3 totals 17 residues. The trim removed 6 bases at V and 3 bases at J, leaving 9 bases unmatched. Germline CDR1 reads MNHEY; CDR2 reads SVGEGT. CDR3 in amino acids: CASSHNRLAGGTDTQYF. The CDR3 nucleotides are TGTGCCAGCAGCCACAACAGACTAGCGGGAGGAACAGATACGCAGTATTTT.

This clonotype appeared many times. The genes are TRBV5-1 and TRBJ2-3; 14 bases fit TRBD2. V gave up 4 bases and J gave up 7 bases; unmatched junction bases: 8. The CDR3 sequence is 16 residues long. Germline V gene data show CDR1 as SGHRS and CDR2 as YFSETQ. CDR3 sequence: CASSLGTSGSGNTQYF. CDR3 coding DNA: TGCGCCAGCAGCCTAGGGACTAGCGGGAGTGGGAATACGCAGTATTTT.

This clonotype showed up just once. The gene calls are TRBV6-1 and TRBJ2-1; 14 positions agree with TRBD2. CDR1 is MNHNS, CDR2 SASEGT, per germline. The length of the CDR3 is 13 residues. CDR3 amino acids: CVTTSGRANEQFF. Here the CDR3 DNA reads TGTGTCACGACTAGCGGGAGGGCCAATGAGCAGTTCTTC.

This clonotype has ten or more counts. Here the CDR3 DNA reads TGTGCCAGCAGCCAAAGGGGCGAAGCTTTCTTT. This sequence encodes CASSQRGEAFF. The rearrangement links TRBV3-1 to TRBJ1-1; D may be TRBD1 (5 bases). The CDR3 length is 11 residues. Germline V gives CDR1 LGHDT, CDR2 YNNKEL (reference sequence). Trimming cost V 2 bases and J 8 bases, with 6 bases left between them.

The chain links TRBV5-1 to TRBJ1-2; 8 bases match TRBD1. CDR3 length equals 17 residues. With 4 bases clipped from V and 4 bases from J, the junction kept 15 bases outside the gene matches. Germline V gene data show CDR1 as SGHRS and CDR2 as YFSETQ. The CDR3 is CASSGHPGQAGGYGYTF. CDR3 in DNA: TGCGCCAGCAGCGGGCATCCGGGACAGGCGGGTGGCTATGGCTACACCTTC.

In its sample, this clonotype was seen a few times. One end of the junction varies from germline; a read error may be responsible. The rearrangement uses TRBV7-9 and TRBJ2-1; D is possibly TRBD2 (6 bases). Germline values: CDR1 SEHNR, CDR2 FQNEAQ (reference sequence). The CDR3 has 14 amino acids. CDR3 region: CVSSLGRERNEQFF. The CDR3 DNA follows: TGTGTCAGCAGCTTAGGACGGGAGCGGAATGAGCAGTTCTTC. The full variable domain, rest sourced from reference TRBV7-9 and TRBJ2-1, is DTGVSQNPRHKITKRGQNVTFRCDPISEHNRLYWYRQTLGQGPEFLTYFQNEAQLEKSRLLSDRFSAERPKGSFSTLEIQRTEQGDSAMYLCVSSLGRERNEQFFGPGTRLTVL.

This clonotype was counted once. The chain's CDR3 is CSVDLKQETQYF. CDR3 DNA sequence: TGCAGCGTTGACCTTAAGCAAGAGACCCAGTACTTC. The chain uses TRBV29-1 and TRBJ2-5, with D hard to call. Trimming cost V 3 bases and J 2 bases, with 7 bases left between them. Germline V gene lookup returns CDR1 SQVTM and CDR2 ANQGSEA. This CDR3 has 12 residues.

This clonotype occurred many times. J is TRBJ2-7 and V is TRBV6-1, with D perhaps matching TRBD1 or TRBD2 (5 bases each). Between the trimmed V and J ends, which lost 6 bases and 2 bases, there was a span of 14 bases. Per the germline V gene, CDR1 is MNHNS and CDR2 is SASEGT. The CDR3 loop spans 14 amino acids. The chain's CDR3 is CASRGRGLPYEQYF. In nucleotides, the CDR3 is TGTGCCAGCAGGGGACGTGGACTTCCCTACGAGCAGTACTTC.

This clonotype showed up just a few times. The rearrangement joins TRBV5-4 to TRBJ2-5; perhaps D is TRBD1 or TRBD2 (6 bases each). Per germline, CDR1 SGHNT and CDR2 YYREEE (reference sequence). The CDR3 runs 13 residues. V was pared by 4 bases and J by 4 bases, with 11 bases between. CDR3 sequence reads: CASSLEGGETQYF. The CDR3 region has the DNA TGTGCCAGCAGCCTGGAGGGGGGAGAGACCCAGTACTTC.

This sequence joins TRBV11-2 and TRBJ2-7, with 11 bases identical to TRBD1. The CDR3 is 14 residues long. The germline gives CDR1 SGHAT, CDR2 FQNNGV. V gave up 5 bases and J gave up 7 bases; unmatched junction bases: 7. The CDR3 sequence: CASSPDRGRREQYF. CDR3 bases: TGTGCCAGCAGCCCGGACAGGGGGCGCCGTGAGCAGTACTTC.

There are many counts of this clonotype. V and J are TRBV5-1 and TRBJ2-3; D ambiguous. V dropped 0 bases and J dropped 0 bases, with 11 bases sitting between them. CDR3 length equals 16 residues. Germline lookup yields CDR1 SGHRS and CDR2 YFSETQ. Here the CDR3 DNA reads TGCGCCAGCAGCTTGGCAAGCGCGACTAGCACAGATACGCAGTATTTT. Translated, it gives CASSLASATSTDTQYF.

This clonotype was recorded many times. The CDR3 loop is CASSLEEFSGNEQYF. As DNA, the CDR3 is TGTGCCAGCAGCTTAGAGGAGTTTAGCGGGAACGAGCAGTACTTC. This chain connects TRBV7-8 to TRBJ2-7, with 8 bases identical to TRBD2. The ends lost 1 base at V and 5 bases at J; junction bases unmatched: 7. Germline CDR1 reads SGHVS; CDR2 reads FQNEAQ. The CDR3 spans 15 residues.

This clonotype was found many times. V usage is TRBV20-1 and J usage is TRBJ1-1; tentatively, D is TRBD1 (5 bases). The CDR3 totals 14 residues. V gave up 1 base and J gave up 5 bases, with 14 bases separating them. Germline lookup yields CDR1 DFQATT and CDR2 SNEGSKA (reference sequence). The CDR3 bases are TGCAGTGCTAGAGTCCGGGGGACGACAACTGAAGCTTTCTTT. It codes for CSARVRGTTTEAFF.

This chain joins TRBV28 and TRBJ1-4, with D possibly matching TRBD1 (5 bases). In germline, CDR1 is MDHEN, CDR2 SYDVKM. The CDR3 runs to 14 residues. V was pared by 5 bases and J by 3 bases, with 10 bases between. In DNA, the CDR3 is TGTGCCAGCAGTCCGCCGGGACCTAATGAAAAACTGTTTTTT. Protein: CASSPPGPNEKLFF. Filled out from reference TRBV28 and TRBJ1-4, the complete variable domain reads DVKVTQSSRYLVKRTGEKVFLECVQDMDHENMFWYRQDPGLGLRLIYFSYDVKMKEKGDIPEGYSVSREKKERFSLILESASTNQTSMYLCASSPPGPNEKLFFGSGTQLSVL.

This clonotype was found many times. The rearrangement uses TRBV27 and TRBJ2-3, with D uncertain. Trimming shortened V by 5 bases and J by 0 bases, and 9 bases separated the two germline ends. The germline V gene has CDR1 MNHEY and CDR2 SMNVEV (reference sequence). The CDR3 contains 14 residues. CDR3 residues: CASSLSYSTDTQYF. The CDR3 region has the DNA TGTGCCAGCAGTCTGAGTTATAGCACAGATACGCAGTATTTT.